One sample yielded the 26 T cell receptor beta chains listed below, sequenced in a study of T cell repertoires in cytomegalovirus infection (dated by TCRdb to between 2017 and 2020). Their recognized antigens are unknown. The treatment or condition label, as the study defines it: in vitro stimulation with specific CMV peptide epitopes to enrich CMV-specific T cells. Reads for this sample came from an Illumina HiSeq 1500. TCRdb itself trimmed the public reads at Q25 with fastp, ran MiXCR and retained productive beta chains. Records with the same CDR3 protein are collapsed into one entry carrying the most frequent genes and DNA. In all, the sample holds a few hundred thousand distinct CDR3 sequences, and just under 35% of those were seen once. The ten largest clones add up to about 14% of the sample. The source was cultured PBMCs, collected from culture after CMV antigen stimulation. Receptor source: a human donor in good health (CMV status not recorded). Some clones in this sample may be carry-over from other donors' samples.

The J gene is TRBJ1-3, the V gene TRBV7-2; 9 bases align to TRBD1. The germline CDR1 and CDR2 sequences are SGHTA and FQGNSA. Trimming took 2 bases from V and 4 from J; bases not matched to a gene: 9. The CDR3 consists of 17 residues. CDR3 residues: CASSLTGTGKSGNTIYF. The DNA of the CDR3 is TGTGCCAGCAGCTTAACCGGGACAGGGAAATCCGGAAACACCATATATTTT.

The V and J genes are TRBV6-1 and TRBJ2-7; TRBD1 agrees at 9 bases. The CDR3 contains 16 residues. Germline CDR1 reads MNHNS; CDR2 reads SASEGT. Losses at the gene ends were 8 bases for V and 5 bases for J; bases not matched to a gene: 16. CDR3 DNA: TGTGCCAGCCACTCTCGCATTGGGACAGGGTTCGACGAGCAGTACTTC. It yields the protein CASHSRIGTGFDEQYF.

This sequence joins TRBV24-1 and TRBJ2-3; the match to TRBD2 covers 10 bases. Looked up from germline, CDR1 is KGHDR and CDR2 is SFDVKD. The CDR3 is 14 residues long. Trimming removed 4 bases from V and 6 bases from J; junction bases left unmatched: 3. The CDR3: CATSDPGLADTQYF. The CDR3, as DNA: TGTGCCACCAGTGACCCGGGACTAGCGGATACGCAGTATTTT.

This clonotype occurred a few times. The chain joins TRBV27 to TRBJ1-1; maybe TRBD1 (6 bases). The V end lost 5 bases, the J end lost 4 bases, and 17 bases lay between the germline ends. The V gene's germline CDR1 is MNHEY and CDR2 SMNVEV (reference sequence). CDR3 size: 15 residues. DNA of the CDR3: TGTGCCAGCAGTCCCCAGGGGCACCAGGGCACTGAAGCTTTCTTT. Protein product: CASSPQGHQGTEAFF.

A single count supports this clonotype. This chain connects TRBV6-2 or TRBV6-3 to TRBJ2-1; no clear D gene. The germline gives CDR1 MNHEY, CDR2 SVGEGT. V shed 8 bases and J shed 8 bases, with 16 bases lying between them. The CDR3 has 13 amino acids. Here the CDR3 reads CASSRFGVYEQFF. Here the CDR3 DNA reads TGTGCCAGCTCCCGATTTGGGGTATATGAGCAGTTCTTC.

CDR3 sequence reads: CASSQQDRSGYTF. Here the CDR3 DNA reads TGCGCCAGCAGCCAACAGGACAGGAGTGGCTACACCTTC. The V gene is TRBV4-3, the J gene TRBJ1-2; 7 positions agree with TRBD1. Germline V gene lookup returns CDR1 LGHNA and CDR2 YSLEER. After removal of 2 bases from V and 7 bases from J, the junction contained 4 bases not matched to a gene. The CDR3 runs to 13 residues.

The V gene is TRBV12-3 or TRBV12-4, the J gene TRBJ1-5; TRBD1 matches at 7 bases. The CDR3 runs 14 residues. V gave up 6 bases and J gave up 5 bases; unmatched junction bases: 7. The CDR3 DNA reads as TGTGCCAGCAGCACTGGACAGGTTTATCAGCCCCAGCATTTT. It specifies CASSTGQVYQPQHF.

The chain has TRBV7-2 and TRBJ2-1; D might be TRBD1 (5 bases). With 3 bases removed from V and 3 bases from J, the gap between germline ends came to 15 bases. In germline, CDR1 is SGHTA, CDR2 FQGNSA. The CDR3 consists of 16 residues. The CDR3 loop is CASSFRQPQDYNEQFF. CDR3 sequence (DNA): TGTGCCAGCAGCTTCCGACAGCCCCAGGACTACAATGAGCAGTTCTTC.

The gene calls are TRBV6-2 or TRBV6-3 and TRBJ2-5; 9 nucleotides align to TRBD1. CDR3 size: 15 residues. V was pared by 8 bases and J by 2 bases, with 9 bases of the junction left unmatched. Germline lookup yields CDR1 MNHEY and CDR2 SVGEGT. The CDR3 sequence: CASAFAGQGQETQYF. Here the CDR3 DNA reads TGTGCCAGCGCCTTCGCGGGACAGGGACAAGAGACCCAGTACTTC.

In this sample, this clonotype turned up a few times. The chain joins TRBV12-5 to TRBJ2-1, with D possibly being TRBD1 or TRBD2 (5 bases each). The CDR3 has 13 amino acids. Trimming left V 6 bases short and J 5 bases short, with 11 bases between. CDR1 and CDR2 (germline): LGHNT, FRNRAP. The CDR3 sequence: CASGSGTHNEQFF. The CDR3 region has the DNA TGTGCTAGTGGATCCGGGACCCACAATGAGCAGTTCTTC.

This clonotype has a single count. The V and J genes are TRBV19 and TRBJ1-5; 9 bases fit TRBD1. V dropped 5 bases and J dropped 0; count of bases not matched to a gene: 11. Germline CDR1 LNHDA, CDR2 SQIVND (reference sequence). The CDR3 runs 18 residues. This chain's CDR3 is CASSVTGGDSLSNQPQHF. CDR3 DNA: TGTGCCAGTAGTGTTACAGGGGGCGATTCCCTTAGCAATCAGCCCCAGCATTTT.

This clonotype came up many times. The chain uses TRBV7-2 and TRBJ1-1; D is undetermined. The CDR3 contains 11 residues. V was shortened by 5 bases and J by 5 bases, with 6 bases between the two germline ends. CDR1 is SGHTA, CDR2 FQGNSA, per germline. The CDR3 coding sequence is TGTGCCAGCAGCGGGGAGACTGAAGCTTTCTTT. Amino acid sequence: CASSGETEAFF.

V and J are TRBV15 and TRBJ1-2, with TRBD1 matching over 7 bases. Germline-derived CDR1 and CDR2 are LNHNV and YYDKDF (reference sequence). J lost 7 bases, V lost 7 bases, and 15 bases had no gene match. This CDR3 is built from 15 residues. The CDR3 loop is CATTTSGGRGSGYTF. The CDR3 nucleotides read TGTGCCACCACCACCTCAGGGGGGCGAGGCAGTGGCTACACCTTC.

This chain links TRBV6-5 with TRBJ2-1; 7 bases map to TRBD1. Trimming removed 6 bases from V and 4 bases from J; junction bases left unmatched: 9. The germline V gene encodes CDR1 MNHEY and CDR2 SVGAGI. There are 15 residues in the CDR3. The CDR3 protein is CASSPVRGQYNEQFF. The CDR3 nucleotides read TGTGCCAGCAGCCCAGTTAGGGGACAGTACAATGAGCAGTTCTTC.

In this sample, this clonotype turned up a few times. V is TRBV4-2 and J is TRBJ2-7; D is perhaps TRBD2 (5 bases). The V and J ends lost 2 bases and 4 bases respectively, with 18 bases between them. This CDR3 is built from 16 residues. Germline CDR1 LGHNA, CDR2 YNFKEQ. CDR3 DNA: TGTGCCAGCAGCCAATCTTCACGGGAACCGGGATACGAGCAGTACTTC. Translating gives CASSQSSREPGYEQYF.

V usage is TRBV7-2 and J usage is TRBJ2-4; TRBD2 matches at 12 bases. Trimming removed 5 bases from V and 8 bases from J; junction bases left unmatched: 7. The CDR3 totals 15 residues. Germline V gene sequence: CDR1 SGHTA, CDR2 FQGNSA. The CDR3 sequence: CASSLQTSGSHIQYF. The CDR3 DNA reads TGTGCCAGCAGCCTCCAGACTAGCGGGAGTCACATTCAGTACTTC.

This clonotype was detected only a few times. V and J are TRBV4-1 and TRBJ2-7; no clear D gene. This CDR3 has 15 residues. Germline values: CDR1 MGHRA, CDR2 YSYEKL. V lost 1 base to trimming and J lost 0 bases, with 10 bases between them. This chain's CDR3 is CASSQVDSSSYEQYV. The CDR3 DNA reads TGCGCCAGCAGCCAAGTTGACTCCAGCTCCTACGAGCAGTACGTC.

Many counts were recorded for this clonotype. The chain carries TRBV28 and TRBJ1-1; D is uncertain. The V end lost 6 bases, the J end lost 5 bases, and 16 bases lay between the germline ends. CDR1 and CDR2 from the germline V gene are MDHEN and SYDVKM. This CDR3 is 14 amino acids long. This CDR3 is CASSLARPFTEAFF. For the CDR3, the DNA is TGTGCCAGCAGCCTCGCCAGGCCGTTTACTGAAGCTTTCTTT.

CDR3 protein: CASSLSKSSGNTIYF. The CDR3 nucleotides read TGTGCCAGCAGCTTATCCAAAAGCTCTGGAAACACCATATATTTT. The chain carries TRBV7-2 and TRBJ1-3; D not certain. Germline values: CDR1 SGHTA, CDR2 FQGNSA. The CDR3 has 15 residues. Trimming pared 2 bases from V and 0 bases from J, leaving 8 bases between.

A few counts support this clonotype. The chain employs TRBV7-2 and TRBJ2-7, with 7 bases aligning to TRBD2. The CDR3 totals 15 residues. Germline V CDR1 and CDR2: SGHTA, FQGNSA. J was trimmed by 3 bases and V by 5 bases; bases with no gene match: 10. This chain's CDR3 is CASSLRGDLLYEQYV. CDR3 nucleotides: TGTGCCAGCAGCCTCCGGGGGGACCTTCTCTACGAGCAGTACGTC.

This clonotype appeared a few times. This rearrangement joins TRBV7-8 to TRBJ2-7; 8 bases line up with TRBD1. Germline trimming cut 2 bases from V and 0 bases from J; bases unmatched to any gene: 3. Per the germline V gene, CDR1 is SGHVS and CDR2 is FQNEAQ. This CDR3 has 15 residues. The CDR3 is CASSLRDRSSYEQYV. In DNA form, the CDR3 reads TGTGCCAGCAGCTTACGGGACAGGTCCTCCTACGAGCAGTACGTC.

The rearrangement links TRBV11-2 to TRBJ2-1, with 7 bases fitting TRBD1. V shed 0 bases, J shed 4 bases, and the junction held 9 bases outside the gene matches. The CDR3 has 17 amino acids. The V gene's germline CDR1 is SGHAT and CDR2 FQNNGV. CDR3 region: CASSLDLGTAAYNEQFF. Written as DNA, the CDR3 is TGTGCCAGCAGCTTAGATCTGGGGACAGCGGCTTACAATGAGCAGTTCTTC.

The table lists this clonotype with a few counts. This chain uses TRBV7-9 with TRBJ2-7; tentatively, D is TRBD1 or TRBD2 (5 bases each). Per germline, CDR1 SEHNR and CDR2 FQNEAQ (reference sequence). This CDR3 is built from 14 residues. Trimming took off 5 bases at V and 1 base at J, with 12 bases between the two ends. The CDR3 DNA is TGTGCCAGCAGCCGCCTGGGGGAATCCTACGAGCAGTACGTC. Protein product: CASSRLGESYEQYV.

This clonotype has more than one count but fewer than ten. This chain connects TRBV29-1 to TRBJ1-1, with D possibly TRBD1 on 6 matching bases. The CDR3 length is 13 residues. The ends were cut back, 6 bases at V and 4 bases at J, with 15 bases in the middle. The germline gives CDR1 SQVTM, CDR2 ANQGSEA. The CDR3, as DNA: TGCAGCGTCCAGGACAGCACTGCCACTGAAGCTTTCTTT. It yields the protein CSVQDSTATEAFF.

This clonotype has a handful of counts. The chain employs TRBV24-1 and TRBJ2-6; the D call may be TRBD1 or TRBD2 (5 bases each). This CDR3 comprises 18 residues. Per the germline V gene, CDR1 is KGHDR and CDR2 is SFDVKD. V lost 4 bases and J 0 bases, leaving 15 bases between the germline ends. The CDR3: CATSDPRGRFSGANVLTF. In DNA form, the CDR3 reads TGTGCCACCAGTGACCCGAGGGGTAGGTTCTCTGGGGCCAACGTCCTGACTTTC.

Notes on this clonotype: At one of its ends the junction is not consistent with the germline gene, which may arise from a read error. The chain recombines TRBV5-3 with TRBJ1-4, with D perhaps matching TRBD1 (6 bases). TRBV5-3 is filed as an ORF, its function uncertain. CDR3 length: 16 residues. The CDR3 sequence: CASSLMATGPNEKLFF. The CDR3 nucleotides read TGTGCCAGCAGCTTGATGGCGACAGGACCAAATGAAAAACTGTTTTTT.